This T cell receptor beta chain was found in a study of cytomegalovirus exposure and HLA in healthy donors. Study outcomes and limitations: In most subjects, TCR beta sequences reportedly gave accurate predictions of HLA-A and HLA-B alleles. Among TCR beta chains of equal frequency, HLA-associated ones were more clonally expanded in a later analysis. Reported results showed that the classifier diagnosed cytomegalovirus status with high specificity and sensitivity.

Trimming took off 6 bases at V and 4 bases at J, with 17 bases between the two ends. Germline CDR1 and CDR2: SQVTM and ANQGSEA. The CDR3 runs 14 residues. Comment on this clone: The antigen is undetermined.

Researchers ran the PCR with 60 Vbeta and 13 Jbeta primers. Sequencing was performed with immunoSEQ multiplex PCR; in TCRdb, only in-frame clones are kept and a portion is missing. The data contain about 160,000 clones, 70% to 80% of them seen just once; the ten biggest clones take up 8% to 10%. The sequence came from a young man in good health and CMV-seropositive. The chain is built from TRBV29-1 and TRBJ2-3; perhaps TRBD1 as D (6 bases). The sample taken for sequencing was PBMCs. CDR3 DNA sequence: TGCAGCGTGGATGTACAGGGTTTCCCAGATACGCAGTATTTT. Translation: CSVDVQGFPDTQYF.